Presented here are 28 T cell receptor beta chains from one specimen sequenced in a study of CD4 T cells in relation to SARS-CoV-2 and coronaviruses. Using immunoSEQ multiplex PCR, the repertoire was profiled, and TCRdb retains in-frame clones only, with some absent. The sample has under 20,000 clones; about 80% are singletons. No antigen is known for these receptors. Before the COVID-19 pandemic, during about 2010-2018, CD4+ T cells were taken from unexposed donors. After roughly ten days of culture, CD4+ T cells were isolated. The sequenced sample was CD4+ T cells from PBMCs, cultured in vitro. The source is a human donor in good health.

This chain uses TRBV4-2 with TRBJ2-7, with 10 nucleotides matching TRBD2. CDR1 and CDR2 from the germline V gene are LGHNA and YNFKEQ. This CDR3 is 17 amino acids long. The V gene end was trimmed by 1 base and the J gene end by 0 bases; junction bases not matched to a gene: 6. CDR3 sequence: CASSQGGPSGGSYEQYF. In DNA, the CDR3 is TGTGCCAGCAGCCAAGGAGGTCCTAGCGGGGGCTCCTACGAGCAGTACTTC.

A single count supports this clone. CDR3 residues: CASSSGTGGTEAFF. The CDR3 DNA reads TGTGCCAGTAGTTCCGGGACAGGGGGCACTGAAGCTTTCTTT. The chain employs TRBV19 and TRBJ1-1; 11 nucleotides line up with TRBD1. The CDR3 covers 14 residues. The germline V gene has CDR1 LNHDA and CDR2 SQIVND (reference sequence). The J segment lost 4 bases and the V segment lost 5 bases, leaving 3 bases of the junction unmatched.

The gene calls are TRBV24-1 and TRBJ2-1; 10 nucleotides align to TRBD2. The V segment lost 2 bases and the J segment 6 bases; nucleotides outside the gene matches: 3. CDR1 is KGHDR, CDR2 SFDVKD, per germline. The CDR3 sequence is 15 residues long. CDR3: CATSDWLAGVNEQFF. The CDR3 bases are TGTGCCACCAGTGATTGGCTAGCGGGAGTCAATGAGCAGTTCTTC.

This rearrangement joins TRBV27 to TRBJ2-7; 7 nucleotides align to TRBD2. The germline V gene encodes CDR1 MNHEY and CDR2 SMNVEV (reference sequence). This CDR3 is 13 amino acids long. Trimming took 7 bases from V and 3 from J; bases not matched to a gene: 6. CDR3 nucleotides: TGTGCCAGCAAGGAAGGCGGGGGCTACGAGCAGTACTTC. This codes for CASKEGGGYEQYF.

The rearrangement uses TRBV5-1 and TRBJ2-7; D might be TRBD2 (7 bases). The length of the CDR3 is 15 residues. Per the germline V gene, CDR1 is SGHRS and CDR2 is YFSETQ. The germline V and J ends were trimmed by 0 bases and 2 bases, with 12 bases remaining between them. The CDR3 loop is CASSLGGGLPYEQYF. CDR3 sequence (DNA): TGCGCCAGCAGCTTGGGGGGGGGCCTACCCTACGAGCAGTACTTC.

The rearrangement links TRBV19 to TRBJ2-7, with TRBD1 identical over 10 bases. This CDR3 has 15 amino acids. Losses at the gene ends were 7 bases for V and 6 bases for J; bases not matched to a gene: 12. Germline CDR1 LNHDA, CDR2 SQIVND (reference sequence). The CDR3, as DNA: TGTGCCAGTACCAGGACCGGACAGGGGGTGGGCGAGCAGTACTTC. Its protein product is CASTRTGQGVGEQYF.

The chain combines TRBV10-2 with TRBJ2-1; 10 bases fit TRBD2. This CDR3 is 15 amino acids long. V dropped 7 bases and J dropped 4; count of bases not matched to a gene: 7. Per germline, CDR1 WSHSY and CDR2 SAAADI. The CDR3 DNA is TGCGCCAGCAATGACAATAGCGGGGGGTACAATGAGCAGTTCTTC. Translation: CASNDNSGGYNEQFF.

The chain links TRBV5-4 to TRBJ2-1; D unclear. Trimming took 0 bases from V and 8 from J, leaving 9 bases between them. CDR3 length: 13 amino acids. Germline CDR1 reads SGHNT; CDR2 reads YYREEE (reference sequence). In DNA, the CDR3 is TGTGCCAGCAGCTTGGCCCCAGAGTATGAGCAGTTCTTC. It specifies CASSLAPEYEQFF.

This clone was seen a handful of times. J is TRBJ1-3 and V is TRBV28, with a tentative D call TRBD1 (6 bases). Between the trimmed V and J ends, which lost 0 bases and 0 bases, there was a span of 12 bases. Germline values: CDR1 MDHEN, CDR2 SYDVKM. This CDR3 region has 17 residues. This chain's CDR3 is CASSLWADSISGNTIYF. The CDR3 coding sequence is TGTGCCAGCAGTTTATGGGCGGACAGTATCTCTGGAAACACCATATATTTT.

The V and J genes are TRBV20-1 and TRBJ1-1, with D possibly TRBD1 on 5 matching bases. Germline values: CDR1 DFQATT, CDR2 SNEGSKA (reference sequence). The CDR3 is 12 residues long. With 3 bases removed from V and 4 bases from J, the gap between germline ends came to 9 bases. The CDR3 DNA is TGCAGTGCTAGTCCAGGGACCACTGAAGCTTTCTTT. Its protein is CSASPGTTEAFF.

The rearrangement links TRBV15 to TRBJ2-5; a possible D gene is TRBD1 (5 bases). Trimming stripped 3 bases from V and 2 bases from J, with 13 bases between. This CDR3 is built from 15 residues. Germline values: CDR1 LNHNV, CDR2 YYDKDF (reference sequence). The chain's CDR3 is CATSRRRAGQETQYF. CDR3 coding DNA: TGTGCCACCAGCAGGCGTCGCGCAGGGCAAGAGACCCAGTACTTC.

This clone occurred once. CDR3 DNA: TGTGCCAGCAGGGAGCGGGAGACCTACGAGCAGTACTTC. Translated, it gives CASRERETYEQYF. This chain links TRBV12-3 or TRBV12-4 with TRBJ2-7; 8 bases are a match to TRBD2. J lost 2 bases, V lost 6 bases, and 3 bases had no gene match. This CDR3 region has 13 residues.

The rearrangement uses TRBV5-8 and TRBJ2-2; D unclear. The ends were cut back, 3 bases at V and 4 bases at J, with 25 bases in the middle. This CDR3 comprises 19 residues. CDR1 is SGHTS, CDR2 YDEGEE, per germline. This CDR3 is CASSSLENGPLIFTGELFF. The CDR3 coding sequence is TGTGCCAGCAGCTCCCTCGAAAACGGGCCGCTAATATTCACCGGGGAGCTGTTTTTT.

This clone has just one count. CDR3 DNA sequence: TGTGCCAGCAGTTTCGAAACCAGCTCTGGAAACACCATATATTTT. It yields the protein CASSFETSSGNTIYF. J is TRBJ1-3 and V is TRBV6-6; D remains unclear. Germline assignment: CDR1 MNHNY and CDR2 SVGAGI (reference sequence). CDR3 length equals 15 residues. V lost 4 bases and J 0 bases, leaving 10 bases between the germline ends.

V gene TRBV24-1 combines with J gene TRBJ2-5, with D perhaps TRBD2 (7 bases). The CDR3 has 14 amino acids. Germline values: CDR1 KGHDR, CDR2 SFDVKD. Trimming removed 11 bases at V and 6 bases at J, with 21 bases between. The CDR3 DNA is TGTGCCATGAACTGGGGGGGCGCCGGGAAGACCCAGTACTTC. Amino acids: CAMNWGGAGKTQYF.

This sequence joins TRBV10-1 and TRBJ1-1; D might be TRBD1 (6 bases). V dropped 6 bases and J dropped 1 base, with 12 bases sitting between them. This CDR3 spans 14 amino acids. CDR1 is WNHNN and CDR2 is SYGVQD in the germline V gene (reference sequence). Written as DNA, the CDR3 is TGCGCCAGCAGCCCTCAGGGGTCGAACACTGAAGCTTTCTTT. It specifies CASSPQGSNTEAFF.

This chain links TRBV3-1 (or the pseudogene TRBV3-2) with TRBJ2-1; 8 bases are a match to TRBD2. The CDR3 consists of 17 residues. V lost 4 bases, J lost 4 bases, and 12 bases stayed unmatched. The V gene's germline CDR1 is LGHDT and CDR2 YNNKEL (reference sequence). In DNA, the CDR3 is TGTGCCAGCAGCCTGGGACTAGAAGGGGGAATATACAATGAGCAGTTCTTC. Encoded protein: CASSLGLEGGIYNEQFF.

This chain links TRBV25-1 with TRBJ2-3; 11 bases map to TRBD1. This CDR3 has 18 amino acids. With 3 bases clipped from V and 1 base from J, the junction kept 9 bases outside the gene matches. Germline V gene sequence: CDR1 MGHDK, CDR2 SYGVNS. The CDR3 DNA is TGTGCCAGCAGTGAGAAAGGGGCGGGACAGGGGGGCACAGATACGCAGTATTTT. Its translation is CASSEKGAGQGGTDTQYF.

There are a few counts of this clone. In DNA, the CDR3 is TGCGCCAGCAGCGCACTACTAGCGGGACCACACTACGAGCAGTACTTC. Translating gives CASSALLAGPHYEQYF. V usage is TRBV4-1 and J usage is TRBJ2-7, with 10 bases fitting TRBD2. The CDR3 has 16 amino acids. The ends lost 5 bases at V and 3 bases at J; junction bases unmatched: 10. Germline CDR1 and CDR2: MGHRA and YSYEKL.

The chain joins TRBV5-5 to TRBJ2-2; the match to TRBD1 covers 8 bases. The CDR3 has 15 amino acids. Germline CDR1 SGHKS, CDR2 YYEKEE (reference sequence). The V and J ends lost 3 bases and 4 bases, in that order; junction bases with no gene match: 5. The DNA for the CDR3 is TGTGCCAGCAGCTGGGCAGGGGGCAGCACCGGGGAGCTGTTTTTT. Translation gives CASSWAGGSTGELFF.

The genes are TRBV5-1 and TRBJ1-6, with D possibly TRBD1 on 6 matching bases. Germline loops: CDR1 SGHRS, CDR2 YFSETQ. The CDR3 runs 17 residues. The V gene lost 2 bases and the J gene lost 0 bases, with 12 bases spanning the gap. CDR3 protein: CASSLMGATSYNSPLHF. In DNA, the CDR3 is TGCGCCAGCAGCTTAATGGGGGCGACCTCCTATAATTCACCCCTCCACTTT.

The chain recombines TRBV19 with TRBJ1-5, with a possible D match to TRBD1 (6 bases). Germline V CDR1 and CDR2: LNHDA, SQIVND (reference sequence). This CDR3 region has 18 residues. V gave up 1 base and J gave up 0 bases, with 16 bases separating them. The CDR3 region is CASSIGGGGSFSNQPQHF. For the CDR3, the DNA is TGTGCCAGTAGTATAGGAGGGGGTGGGTCATTTAGCAATCAGCCCCAGCATTTT. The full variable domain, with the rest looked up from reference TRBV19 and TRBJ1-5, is DGGITQSPKYLFRKEGQNVTLSCEQNLNHDAMYWYRQDPGQGLRLIYYSQIVNDFQKGDIAEGYSVSREKKESFPLTVTSAQKNPTAFYLCASSIGGGGSFSNQPQHFGDGTRLSIL.

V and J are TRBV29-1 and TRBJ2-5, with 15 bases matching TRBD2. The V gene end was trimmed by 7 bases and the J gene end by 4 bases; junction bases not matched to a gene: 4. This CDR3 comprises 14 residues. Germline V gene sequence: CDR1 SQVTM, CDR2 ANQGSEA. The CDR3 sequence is CSARTSGRGETQYF. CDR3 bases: TGCAGCGCTAGGACTAGCGGGAGGGGAGAGACCCAGTACTTC.

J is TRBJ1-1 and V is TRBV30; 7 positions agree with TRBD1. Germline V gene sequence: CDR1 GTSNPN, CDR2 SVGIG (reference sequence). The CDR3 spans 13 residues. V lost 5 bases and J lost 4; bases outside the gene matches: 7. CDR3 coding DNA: TGTGCCTGGTGGACGACAGGGCTCACTGAAGCTTTCTTT. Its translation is CAWWTTGLTEAFF. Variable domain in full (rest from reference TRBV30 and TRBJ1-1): SQTIHQWPATLVQPVGSPLSLECTVEGTSNPNLYWYRQAAGRGLQLLFYSVGIGQISSEVPQNLSASRPQDRQFILSSKKLLLSDSGFYLCAWWTTGLTEAFFGQGTRLTVV.

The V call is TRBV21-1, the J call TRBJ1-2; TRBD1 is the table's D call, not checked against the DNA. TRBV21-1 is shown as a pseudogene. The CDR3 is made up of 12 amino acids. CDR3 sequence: CASSETGGGYTF. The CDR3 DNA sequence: TGTGCCAGCAGTGAAACAGGGGGCGGCTACACCTTC.

CDR3 in DNA: TGTGCCAGCAGCCCTCGGACAGTCAGCAATCAGCCCCAGCATTTT. It codes for CASSPRTVSNQPQHF. V usage is TRBV5-8 and J usage is TRBJ1-5; D possibly corresponds to TRBD1 (6 bases). This CDR3 is 15 amino acids long. The V end lost 4 bases, the J end lost 1 base, and 12 bases lay between the germline ends. Germline V gene data show CDR1 as SGHTS and CDR2 as YDEGEE.

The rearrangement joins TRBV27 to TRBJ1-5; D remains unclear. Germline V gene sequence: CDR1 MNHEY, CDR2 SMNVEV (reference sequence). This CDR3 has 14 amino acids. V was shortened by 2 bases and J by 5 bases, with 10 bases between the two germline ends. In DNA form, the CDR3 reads TGTGCCAGCAGTTTAGTCAGGCAGGATCAGCCCCAGCATTTT. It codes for CASSLVRQDQPQHF.

In nucleotides, the CDR3 is TGTGCCTGGGGGACCAACAGGGAGGAGACCCAGTACTTC. Residues: CAWGTNREETQYF. The J gene is TRBJ2-5, the V gene TRBV30; possibly TRBD1 for D (6 bases). The CDR3 is made up of 13 amino acids. The germline V gene encodes CDR1 GTSNPN and CDR2 SVGIG (reference sequence). The V end was cut by 5 bases, the J end by 5 bases, with 15 bases between.